Below, 20 T cell receptor beta chains from the same sample are listed, as sequenced in a study of T cells in Graves' hyperthyroidism and ophthalmopathy. Amplified TCR beta CDR3 regions came from RNA transcripts. A first-round RT-PCR of the TCR CDR3 used the HTBI primer set. TCRdb passed the multiplex PCR reads through MiXCR, listing each CDR3 protein once. The sample contains about 690,000 distinct CDR3 sequences, roughly 17% of which appear only once. The sequenced sample was blood. Every receptor here comes from a man aged 50 to 59 with Graves' hyperthyroidism.

This clonotype was counted ten times or more. A read error may produce the germline difference seen at one junction end. This rearrangement joins TRBV7-3 to TRBJ2-1; 10 bases are shared with TRBD1. CDR3 length: 15 amino acids. CDR1 is SGHTA and CDR2 is FQGTGA in the germline V gene. This CDR3 is CASSADRGLRNGQFF. In nucleotides, the CDR3 is TGTGCCAGCAGCGCCGACAGGGGGCTCAGGAATGGGCAGTTCTTC.

At least ten counts were recorded for this clonotype. The CDR3 sequence is CASSLGPDGYTF. In DNA form, the CDR3 reads TGTGCCAGCAGTTTGGGCCCCGACGGCTACACCTTC. This rearrangement joins TRBV6-1 to TRBJ1-2; no reliable D call. CDR1 is MNHNS and CDR2 is SASEGT in the germline V gene. This CDR3 contains 12 residues. Trimming pared 5 bases from V and 8 bases from J, leaving 12 bases between.

The gene calls are TRBV6-2 or TRBV6-3 and TRBJ1-4, with unresolved D. CDR3 length: 14 amino acids. Germline CDR1 MNHEY, CDR2 SVGEGT. The V end lost 6 bases, the J end lost 5 bases, and 13 bases lay between the germline ends. The CDR3 protein is CASSHPAPNEKLFF. The CDR3 bases are TGTGCCAGCAGCCATCCGGCTCCGAATGAAAAACTGTTTTTT.

The table lists this clonotype with a few counts. The rearrangement uses TRBV3-1 and TRBJ1-4; 12 bases agree with TRBD1. J lost 8 bases, V lost 3 bases, and 10 bases had no gene match. The CDR3 is 17 residues long. The germline V gene encodes CDR1 LGHDT and CDR2 YNNKEL (reference sequence). The CDR3: CASSQSGTGGLGEKLFF. DNA for the CDR3: TGTGCCAGCAGCCAGTCCGGGACAGGGGGCCTAGGGGAAAAACTGTTTTTT.

This clonotype was counted at least ten times. The chain has TRBV29-1 and TRBJ1-1; D is unresolved. Between the trimmed V and J ends, which lost 4 bases and 1 base, there was a span of 4 bases. Looked up from germline, CDR1 is SQVTM and CDR2 is ANQGSEA. This CDR3 spans 11 amino acids. CDR3 loop: CSVGQNTEAFF. The CDR3 DNA reads as TGCAGCGTTGGACAGAACACTGAAGCTTTCTTT.

This clonotype was counted ten times or more. The chain carries TRBV12-3 or TRBV12-4 and TRBJ2-5; D not certain. Trimming took off 3 bases at V and 3 bases at J, with 14 bases between the two ends. The CDR3 contains 15 residues. In nucleotides, the CDR3 is TGTGCCAGCAGTTTGATGGTTTCAACAGAAGAGACCCAGTACTTC. It codes for CASSLMVSTEETQYF.

Concerning this clonotype: A much larger clone differs from this one at a single base, so this may be a read error. The chain recombines TRBV3-1 with TRBJ2-1, with D uncertain. Germline V gene data show CDR1 as LGHDT and CDR2 as YNNKEL (reference sequence). V was trimmed by 0 bases and J by 9 bases, leaving 18 bases between them. The CDR3 has 16 amino acids. In nucleotides, the CDR3 is TGTGCCAGCAGCCAAGAGGGCGCGGTTGTACACAGTGAGCAGTTCTTC. Encoded protein: CASSQEGAVVHSEQFF.

The rearrangement joins TRBV29-1 to TRBJ1-1; D remains unclear. Trimming pared 5 bases from V and 5 bases from J, leaving 9 bases between. Per germline, CDR1 SQVTM and CDR2 ANQGSEA. The CDR3 covers 11 residues. The CDR3 region is CSVQSETEAFF. The DNA of the CDR3 is TGCAGCGTTCAATCGGAGACTGAAGCTTTCTTT.

Ten or more counts support this clonotype. This sequence joins TRBV28 and TRBJ2-3; 7 nucleotides match TRBD2. Germline CDR1 and CDR2: MDHEN and SYDVKM. The CDR3 covers 15 residues. J gave up 2 bases and V 7 bases, and 9 bases lay outside the gene matches. CDR3 coding DNA: TGTGCCAGCAAACCCAGCGGGGCGCTCACAGATACGCAGTATTTT. Encoded protein: CASKPSGALTDTQYF.

This sequence joins TRBV29-1 and TRBJ2-6, with 8 bases matching TRBD1. This CDR3 contains 16 residues. Per germline, CDR1 SQVTM and CDR2 ANQGSEA. Trimming at V came to 1 base and at J to 0 bases, leaving 2 bases not matched to a gene. In nucleotides, the CDR3 is TGCAGCGTTGAAGGACAGGGGAGCTCTGGGGCCAACGTCCTGACTTTC. Translation gives CSVEGQGSSGANVLTF. Filled out from reference TRBV29-1 and TRBJ2-6, the complete variable domain reads SAVISQKPSRDICQRGTSLTIQCQVDSQVTMMFWYRQQPGQSLTLIATANQGSEATYESGFVIDKFPISRPNLTFSTLTVSNMSPEDSSIYLCSVEGQGSSGANVLTFGAGSRLTVL.

This clonotype has a count of ten or more. The chain links TRBV6-2 or TRBV6-3 to TRBJ1-4, with D perhaps TRBD1 (6 bases). Trimming left V 8 bases short and J 3 bases short, with 16 bases between. Germline values: CDR1 MNHEY, CDR2 SVGEGT. The CDR3 runs 15 residues. CDR3 in DNA: TGTGCCAGCGAGGACGGGGGGCCGGCTAATGAAAAACTGTTTTTT. Translating it yields CASEDGGPANEKLFF.

This clonotype was recorded many times. The V gene is TRBV27, the J gene TRBJ1-4; no definite D call. Trimming cost V 3 bases and J 0 bases, with 8 bases left between them. CDR1 is MNHEY and CDR2 is SMNVEV in the germline V gene (reference sequence). The CDR3 has 15 residues. CDR3 bases: TGTGCCAGCAGTTTTGAGGCATCAACTAATGAAAAACTGTTTTTT. It is translated as CASSFEASTNEKLFF.

This clonotype was counted ten times or more. This chain links TRBV12-3 or TRBV12-4 with TRBJ2-2; a possible D gene is TRBD2 (5 bases). The CDR3 is 14 amino acids. V was pared by 5 bases and J by 2 bases, with 9 bases between. Written as DNA, the CDR3 is TGTGCCAGCAGTCCCGGACTTAACACCGGGGAGCTGTTTTTT. It specifies CASSPGLNTGELFF.

A remark on this clonotype: A read error may account for a junction end that differs from germline. The chain recombines TRBV20-1 with TRBJ1-1, with no clear D. Germline values: CDR1 DFQATT, CDR2 SNEGSKA (reference sequence). The CDR3 spans 12 residues. The CDR3 DNA reads TGCAGTGTATCGCCGGGGAACACTGTAGCTTTCTTT. Residues: CSVSPGNTVAFF.

This clonotype was detected a few times. A junction boundary mismatches the germline segment, possibly from a read error. The CDR3 nucleotides read TGTGCCAGCAGGCCACGACAGGCTTCGACTAGCACAGATACGCGGTATTTT. It specifies CASRPRQASTSTDTRYF. The chain recombines TRBV6-1 with TRBJ2-3; possible D gene TRBD2, 7 bases. Germline V gene data show CDR1 as MNHNS and CDR2 as SASEGT. The length of the CDR3 is 17 residues.

This clonotype has a handful of counts. The chain has TRBV6-2 or TRBV6-3 and TRBJ2-3; tentative D call: TRBD2 (6 bases). V was clipped by 2 bases and J by 4 bases, with 13 bases between them. This CDR3 has 15 residues. Germline CDR1 MNHEY, CDR2 SVGEGT. CDR3 nucleotide sequence: TGTGCCAGCAGTTACGGGGGGTTAATGGCAGATACGCAGTATTTT. Amino acid sequence: CASSYGGLMADTQYF.

Only a few counts were recorded for this clonotype. The chain recombines TRBV9 with TRBJ2-1; 7 nucleotides match TRBD2. CDR1 and CDR2 (germline): SGDLS, YYNGEE. CDR3 length: 15 amino acids. Trimming removed 1 base from V and 2 bases from J; junction bases left unmatched: 3. The CDR3, as DNA: TGTGCCAGCAGCGTATCCGGGGGGACCTACAATGAGCAGTTCTTC. This sequence encodes CASSVSGGTYNEQFF.

This chain links TRBV24-1 with TRBJ1-1; TRBD1 is a possible D gene (5 bases). The CDR3 is 13 amino acids. CDR1 and CDR2 (germline): KGHDR, SFDVKD. Trimming removed 3 bases at V and 6 bases at J, with 10 bases between. CDR3 in DNA: TGTGCCACCAGTGATGGCGCGGGACCTGAAGCTTTCTTT. Protein sequence: CATSDGAGPEAFF.

This clonotype has ten or more counts. The genes are TRBV14 and TRBJ1-4, with D hard to call. CDR3 length: 14 amino acids. V was shortened by 4 bases and J by 5 bases, with 11 bases between the two germline ends. CDR1 is SGHDN and CDR2 is FVKESK in the germline V gene. CDR3 DNA: TGTGCCAGCAGCCCTAGCCTGACGAATGAAAAACTGTTTTTT. This encodes CASSPSLTNEKLFF.

This clonotype has at least ten counts. The chain joins TRBV11-2 to TRBJ2-5; D not certain. This CDR3 is 14 amino acids long. The V and J ends lost 5 bases and 1 base respectively, with 11 bases between them. CDR1 and CDR2 (germline): SGHAT, FQNNGV. The CDR3 nucleotides are TGTGCCAGCAGCACCACATCGGGCCAAGAGACCCAGTACTTC. It specifies CASSTTSGQETQYF.